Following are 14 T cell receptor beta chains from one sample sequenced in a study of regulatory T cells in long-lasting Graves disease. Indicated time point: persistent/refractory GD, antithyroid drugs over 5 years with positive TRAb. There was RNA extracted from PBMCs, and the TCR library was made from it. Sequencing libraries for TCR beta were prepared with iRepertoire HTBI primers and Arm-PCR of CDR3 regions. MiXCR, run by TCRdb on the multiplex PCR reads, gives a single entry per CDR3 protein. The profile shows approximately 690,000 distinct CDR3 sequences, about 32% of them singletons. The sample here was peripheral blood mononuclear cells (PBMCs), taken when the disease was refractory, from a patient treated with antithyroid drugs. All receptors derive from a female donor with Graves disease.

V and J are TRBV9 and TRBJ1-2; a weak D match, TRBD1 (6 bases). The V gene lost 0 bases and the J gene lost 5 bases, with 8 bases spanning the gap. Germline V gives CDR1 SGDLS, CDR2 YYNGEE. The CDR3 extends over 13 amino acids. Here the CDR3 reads CASSVGGAYGYTF. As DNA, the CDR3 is TGTGCCAGCAGCGTAGGGGGGGCTTATGGCTACACCTTC.

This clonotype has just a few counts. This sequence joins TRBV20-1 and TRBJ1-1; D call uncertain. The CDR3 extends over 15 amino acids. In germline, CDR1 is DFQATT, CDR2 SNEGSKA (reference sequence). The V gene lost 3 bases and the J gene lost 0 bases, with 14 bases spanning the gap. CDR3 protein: CSARPMLLLNTEAFF. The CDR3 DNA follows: TGCAGTGCTAGGCCCATGCTCCTCTTGAACACTGAAGCTTTCTTT.

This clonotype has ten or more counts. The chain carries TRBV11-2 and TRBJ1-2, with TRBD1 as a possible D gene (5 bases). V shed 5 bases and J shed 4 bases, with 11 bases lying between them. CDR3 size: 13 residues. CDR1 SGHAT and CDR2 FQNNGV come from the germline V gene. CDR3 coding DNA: TGTGCCAGCAGCCTTAACGGGGGCTATGGCTACACCTTC. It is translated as CASSLNGGYGYTF.

The chain's CDR3 is CASSPDRGKFWVETQYF. CDR3 in DNA: TGTGCCAGCAGCCCGGACAGGGGGAAGTTTTGGGTCGAGACCCAGTACTTC. V is TRBV7-9 and J is TRBJ2-5, with TRBD1 matching over 10 bases. J gave up 5 bases and V 5 bases, and 14 bases lay outside the gene matches. The CDR3 is made up of 17 amino acids. CDR1 is SEHNR and CDR2 is FQNEAQ in the germline V gene (reference sequence).

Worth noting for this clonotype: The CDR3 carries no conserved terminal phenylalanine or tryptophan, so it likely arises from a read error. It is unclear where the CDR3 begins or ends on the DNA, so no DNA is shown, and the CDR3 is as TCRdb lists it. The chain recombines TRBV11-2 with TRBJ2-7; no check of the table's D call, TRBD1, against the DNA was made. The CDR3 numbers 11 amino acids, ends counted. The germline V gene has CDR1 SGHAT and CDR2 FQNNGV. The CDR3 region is CASSSSRQVDM.

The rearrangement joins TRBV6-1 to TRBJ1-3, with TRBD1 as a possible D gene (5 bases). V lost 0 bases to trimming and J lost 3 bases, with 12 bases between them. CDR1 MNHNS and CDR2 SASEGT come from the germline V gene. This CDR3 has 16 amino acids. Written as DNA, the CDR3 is TGTGCCAGCAGTGAAGCGCTTCAGGGAGGTGGAAACACCATATATTTT. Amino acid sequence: CASSEALQGGGNTIYF.

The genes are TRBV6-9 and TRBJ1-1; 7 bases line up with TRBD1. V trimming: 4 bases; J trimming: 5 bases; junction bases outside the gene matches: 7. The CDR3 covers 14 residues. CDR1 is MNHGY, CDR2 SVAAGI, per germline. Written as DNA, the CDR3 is TGTGCCAGCAGTTCTCCCACGACAGGGACTGAAGCTTTCTTT. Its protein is CASSSPTTGTEAFF.

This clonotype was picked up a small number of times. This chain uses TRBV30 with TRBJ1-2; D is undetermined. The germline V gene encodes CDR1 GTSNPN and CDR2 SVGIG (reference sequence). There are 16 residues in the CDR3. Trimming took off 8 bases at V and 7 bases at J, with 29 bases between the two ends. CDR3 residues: CAQNPGGLLTSFGYTF. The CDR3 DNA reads TGTGCCCAAAACCCGGGCGGCCTCTTGACTTCTTTTGGCTACACCTTC.

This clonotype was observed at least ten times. CDR3 sequence reads: CASTRGGQTYEQYF. The CDR3 DNA is TGTGCCAGCACAAGGGGCGGACAGACCTACGAGCAGTACTTC. The V and J genes are TRBV6-1 and TRBJ2-7; TRBD1 is a possible D gene (6 bases). This CDR3 has 14 amino acids. Deletions cut 7 bases from V and 2 bases from J, with 15 bases between. Germline V lookup: CDR1 MNHNS, CDR2 SASEGT.

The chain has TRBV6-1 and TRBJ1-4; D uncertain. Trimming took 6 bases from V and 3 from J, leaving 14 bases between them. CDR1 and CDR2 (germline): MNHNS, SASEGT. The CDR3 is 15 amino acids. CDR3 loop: CASSPNITPNEKLFF. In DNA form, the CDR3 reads TGTGCCAGCAGCCCGAACATTACCCCTAATGAAAAACTGTTTTTT.

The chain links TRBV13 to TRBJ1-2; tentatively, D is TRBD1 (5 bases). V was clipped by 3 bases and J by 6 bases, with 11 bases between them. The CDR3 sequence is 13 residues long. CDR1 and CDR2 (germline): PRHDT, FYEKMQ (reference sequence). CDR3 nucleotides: TGTGCCAGCAGCTTGTCAGGGTATGATGGCTACACCTTC. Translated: CASSLSGYDGYTF. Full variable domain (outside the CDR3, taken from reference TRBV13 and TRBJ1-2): AAGVIQSPRHLIKEKRETATLKCYPIPRHDTVYWYQQGPGQDPQFLISFYEKMQSDKGSIPDRFSAQQFSDYHSELNMSSLELGDSALYFCASSLSGYDGYTFGSGTRLTVV.

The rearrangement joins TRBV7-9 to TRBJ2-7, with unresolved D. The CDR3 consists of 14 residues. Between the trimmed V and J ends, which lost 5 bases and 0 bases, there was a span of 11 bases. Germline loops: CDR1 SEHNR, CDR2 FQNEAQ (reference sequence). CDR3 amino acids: CASSATEISYEQYF. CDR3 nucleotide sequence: TGTGCCAGCAGCGCCACAGAGATCTCCTACGAGCAGTACTTC.

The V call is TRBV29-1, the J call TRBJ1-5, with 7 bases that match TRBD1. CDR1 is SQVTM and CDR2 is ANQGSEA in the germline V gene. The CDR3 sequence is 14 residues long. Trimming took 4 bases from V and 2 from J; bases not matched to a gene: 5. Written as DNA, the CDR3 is TGCAGCGTTGGGGAGGGGGCCGGCAATCAGCCCCAGCATTTT. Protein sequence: CSVGEGAGNQPQHF.

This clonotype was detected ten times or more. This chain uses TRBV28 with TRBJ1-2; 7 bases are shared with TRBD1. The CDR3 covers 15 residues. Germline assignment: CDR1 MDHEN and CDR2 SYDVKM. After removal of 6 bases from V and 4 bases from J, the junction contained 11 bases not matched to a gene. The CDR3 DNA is TGTGCCAGCAGACCAGCAGACAGGGCATTCTATGGCTACACCTTC. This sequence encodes CASRPADRAFYGYTF.